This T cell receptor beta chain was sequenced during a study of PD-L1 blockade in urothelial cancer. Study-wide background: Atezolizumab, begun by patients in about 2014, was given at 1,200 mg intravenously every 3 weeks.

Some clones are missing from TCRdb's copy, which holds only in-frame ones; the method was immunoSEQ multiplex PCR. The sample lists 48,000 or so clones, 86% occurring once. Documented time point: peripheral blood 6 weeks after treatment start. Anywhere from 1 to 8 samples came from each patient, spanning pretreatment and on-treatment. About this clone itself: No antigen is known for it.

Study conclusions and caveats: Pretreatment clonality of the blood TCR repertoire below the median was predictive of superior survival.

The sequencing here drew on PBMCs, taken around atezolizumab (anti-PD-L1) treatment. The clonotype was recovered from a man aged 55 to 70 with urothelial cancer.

This CDR3 reads CASSTGGAWETQYF. CDR3 bases: TGTGCCAGCAGTACAGGGGGCGCTTGGGAGACCCAGTACTTC. This chain uses TRBV6-5 with TRBJ2-5, with 9 bases identical to TRBD1. Trimming took 5 bases from V and 5 from J; bases not matched to a gene: 6. The CDR3 contains 14 residues. The germline V gene encodes CDR1 MNHEY and CDR2 SVGAGI.